The TCR beta chain described here comes from a study of T cell responses to AZD1222 COVID-19 vaccine. The CDR3 loop spans 10 amino acids. Germline V gene sequence: CDR1 MDHEN, CDR2 SYDVKM. Trimming cost V 7 bases and J 7 bases, with 5 bases left between them. Study-wide points: Spike as a whole was targeted by vaccine-associated CD4 TCRs, dominant at 160-218 and 743-854.

The table lists this clone with a few counts. The antigen remains undetermined. Some clones are missing from TCRdb's copy, which holds only in-frame ones; the method was immunoSEQ multiplex PCR. The sample yields tens of thousands of clones, roughly nine tenths seen once. The receptor was derived from an adult who received the AZD1222 COVID-19 vaccine. The specimen comprised peripheral blood, sampled 28 days after the second AZD1222 dose. J is TRBJ2-1 and V is TRBV28; TRBD1 might be the D (5 bases). CDR3 in DNA: TGTGCCAGCACAGGGAATGAGCAGTTCTTC. Translating it yields CASTGNEQFF.